These T cell receptor beta chains were read from a single sample in a study of blood T cells in healthy people across ages. Each CDR3 protein gets one entry after TCRdb re-called the 5' RACE reads with MiXCR. This sample has about 640,000 distinct CDR3 sequences; less than 35% occur once, and the top ten carry 15% to 19%. The specimen was blood. Receptors were obtained from a woman aged 80 or over in good health. Both conserved end residues are part of each CDR3. A D gene is named only where the DNA matches it firmly. Size tells how often a clone was seen (once, few, many) or the class of an expanded clone, and some rows leave it out.

j_gene: TRBJ1-2
v_gene: TRBV5-6
abundance: many
d_gene: -
CDR3nt: TGTGCCAGCAGCCCTAGGACGAGGGCCCTAGAGGGCTACACCTTC
CDR3aa: CASSPRTRALEGYTF

j_gene: TRBJ1-4
v_gene: TRBV15
abundance: few
d_gene: -
CDR3nt: TGTGCCACCAGCCGCTCCCCGGGCCGTGGGGTTTCTTCTGGTGAAAGACTGTTTTTT
CDR3aa: CATSRSPGRGVSSGERLFF

j_gene: TRBJ1-5
v_gene: TRBV7-8
abundance: -
d_gene: TRBD1
CDR3nt: TGTGCCAGCAGCCGGACAGGGTGGGACAATCAGCCCCAGCATTTT
CDR3aa: CASSRTGWDNQPQHF

j_gene: TRBJ1-6
v_gene: TRBV5-5
abundance: few
d_gene: -
CDR3nt: TGTGCCAGCAGCCTATTAAGCAGGAATTCACCCCTCCACTTT
CDR3aa: CASSLLSRNSPLHF

j_gene: TRBJ2-7
v_gene: TRBV7-2
abundance: -
d_gene: -
CDR3nt: TGTGCCAACAGGGCGGACAGTAACTCCTACGAGCAGTACTTC
CDR3aa: CANRADSNSYEQYF

j_gene: TRBJ1-2
v_gene: TRBV7-2
abundance: many
d_gene: -
CDR3nt: TGTGCCAGCAGCTCGGGGGGCCGGTTATATGGCTACACCTTC
CDR3aa: CASSSGGRLYGYTF

j_gene: TRBJ1-2
v_gene: TRBV6-5
abundance: many
d_gene: -
CDR3nt: TGTGCCAGCAGTCGGGGCGCGGATGGCTACACCTTC
CDR3aa: CASSRGADGYTF

j_gene: TRBJ2-7
v_gene: TRBV4-2
abundance: many
d_gene: TRBD2
CDR3nt: TGTGCCAGCAGCCAAGAAGGTAGCGGGGGACCGCCCGAGCAGTACTTC
CDR3aa: CASSQEGSGGPPEQYF

j_gene: TRBJ2-7
v_gene: TRBV7-2
abundance: once
d_gene: -
CDR3nt: TGTGCCAGCAGCGGGAATGGGGCCTACGGGCAGTACTTC
CDR3aa: CASSGNGAYGQYF

j_gene: TRBJ2-5
v_gene: TRBV30
abundance: many
d_gene: -
CDR3nt: TGTGCCTGGAGTTTGCCGGGACGACGATCCCAGTACTTC
CDR3aa: CAWSLPGRRSQYF

j_gene: TRBJ2-2
v_gene: TRBV7-6
abundance: -
d_gene: -
CDR3nt: TGTGCCAGCAGCTTATGGTACAGGGATGCGAACACCGGGGAGCTGTTTTTT
CDR3aa: CASSLWYRDANTGELFF

j_gene: TRBJ1-2
v_gene: TRBV25-1
abundance: few
d_gene: -
CDR3nt: TGTGCCAGCAGTGAATACGGCAGAAACTATGGCTACACCTTC
CDR3aa: CASSEYGRNYGYTF

j_gene: TRBJ1-2
v_gene: TRBV5-6
abundance: -
d_gene: TRBD1
CDR3nt: TGTGCCAACAGCTCGGAAGGGACAGGGTTCACTAACTATGGCTACACCTTC
CDR3aa: CANSSEGTGFTNYGYTF

j_gene: TRBJ2-7
v_gene: TRBV11-3
abundance: few
d_gene: -
CDR3nt: TGTGCCAGCAGCTTAGTAGGGGTTGAGCAGTACTTC
CDR3aa: CASSLVGVEQYF

j_gene: TRBJ2-3
v_gene: TRBV2
abundance: -
d_gene: -
CDR3nt: TGTGCCAGCAAATCCCCCTTAGATACGCAGTATTTT
CDR3aa: CASKSPLDTQYF

j_gene: TRBJ2-7
v_gene: TRBV7-2
abundance: -
d_gene: TRBD2
CDR3nt: TGTGCCAGCTCCAAGACTAGCGGGGACTACAATGAGCAGTACTTC
CDR3aa: CASSKTSGDYNEQYF

j_gene: TRBJ2-2
v_gene: TRBV6-5
abundance: few
d_gene: -
CDR3nt: TGTGCCAGCAGTTCTGACCACACCGGGGAGCTGTTTTTT
CDR3aa: CASSSDHTGELFF